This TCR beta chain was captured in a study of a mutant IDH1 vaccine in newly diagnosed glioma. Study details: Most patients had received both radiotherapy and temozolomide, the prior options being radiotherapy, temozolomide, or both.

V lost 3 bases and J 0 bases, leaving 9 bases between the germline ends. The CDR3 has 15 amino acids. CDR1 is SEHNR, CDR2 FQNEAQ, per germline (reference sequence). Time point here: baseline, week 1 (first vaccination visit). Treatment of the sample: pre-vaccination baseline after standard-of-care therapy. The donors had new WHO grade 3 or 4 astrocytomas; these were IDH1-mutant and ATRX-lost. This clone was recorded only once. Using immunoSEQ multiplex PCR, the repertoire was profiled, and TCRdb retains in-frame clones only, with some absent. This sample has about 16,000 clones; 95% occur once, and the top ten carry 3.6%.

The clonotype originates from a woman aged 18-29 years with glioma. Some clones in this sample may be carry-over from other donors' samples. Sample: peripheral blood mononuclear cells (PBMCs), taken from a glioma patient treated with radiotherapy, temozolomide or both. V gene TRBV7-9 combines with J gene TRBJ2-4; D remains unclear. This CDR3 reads CASSLITLAKNIQYF. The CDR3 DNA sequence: TGTGCCAGCAGCTTGATCACCCTAGCCAAAAACATTCAGTACTTC.